This T cell receptor beta chain was retrieved from a study of cytomegalovirus exposure and HLA in healthy donors. This clone was found once. What it recognizes is unknown. General study findings and limits: The listing of 150 to 200 TCR beta chains classed them as cytomegalovirus-associated. V- and J-gene trimming in TCR beta was tied to a missense DCLRE1C variant by an analysis performed later.

While unrecorded immune exposures were likely, the donors were nominally healthy when sampled. A multiplex PCR was run with 60 Vbeta primers and 13 Jbeta primers. TCRdb's copy holds only in-frame clones and misses some; the assay was immunoSEQ multiplex PCR. The table includes 60,000 to 75,000 clones, 55% to 70% detected once. The source is a woman aged 50 to 60 in good health and CMV-seronegative. What was sequenced was PBMCs.

The CDR3 nucleotides read TGCGCCAGCAGCCAAGAAGCCGGGAGGGCCCCGGGCGAGCAGTACTTC. This translates into CASSQEAGRAPGEQYF. The chain is built from TRBV4-1 and TRBJ2-7, with TRBD2 matching 8 bases. CDR3 size: 16 residues. Germline assignment: CDR1 MGHRA and CDR2 YSYEKL. The J segment lost 6 bases and the V segment lost 0 bases, leaving 10 bases of the junction unmatched.